Listed below are T cell receptor beta chains from one sample, sequenced in a study of T cell changes during pregnancy in multiple sclerosis. Some clones are missing from TCRdb's copy, which holds only in-frame ones; the method was immunoSEQ multiplex PCR. The data contain 100,000 or so clones, 85% to 95% of them singletons. This specimen consisted of peripheral blood, obtained after pregnancy. Source of these receptors: a female donor with multiple sclerosis, enrolled in a pregnancy study. Both conserved end residues are part of each CDR3. Each record gives: J gene, V gene, D gene, clone size, CDR3 protein, CDR3 DNA. A D gene is named only where the DNA matches it firmly. Only part of the rows carry a size: once, few, many, or a class if the clone is expanded.

j_gene: TRBJ1-1; v_gene: TRBV5-1; d_gene: TRBD1; abundance: NA; CDR3aa: CASSLGTGVMNTEAFF; CDR3nt: TGCGCCAGCAGCTTAGGGACAGGCGTCATGAACACTGAAGCTTTCTTT
j_gene: TRBJ1-1; v_gene: TRBV15; d_gene: NA; abundance: NA; CDR3aa: CATSRDGSGSGTEAFF; CDR3nt: TGTGCCACCAGCAGAGATGGGTCAGGGTCGGGCACTGAAGCTTTCTTT
j_gene: TRBJ1-2; v_gene: TRBV7-6; d_gene: NA; abundance: NA; CDR3aa: CASSSDSYGYTF; CDR3nt: TGTGCCAGCAGCTCTGACTCCTATGGCTACACCTTC
j_gene: TRBJ2-7; v_gene: TRBV27; d_gene: NA; abundance: NA; CDR3aa: CASSLRRVRTYEQYF; CDR3nt: TGTGCCAGCAGTCTCCGGCGGGTCCGCACCTACGAGCAGTACTTC
j_gene: TRBJ2-7; v_gene: TRBV28; d_gene: NA; abundance: NA; CDR3aa: CASSRVVSVYEQYF; CDR3nt: TGTGCCAGCAGCCGAGTCGTATCGGTCTACGAGCAGTACTTC
j_gene: TRBJ2-1; v_gene: TRBV19; d_gene: TRBD2; abundance: once; CDR3aa: CASSLLLAGANEQFF; CDR3nt: TGTGCCAGTAGCTTACTACTAGCGGGAGCCAATGAGCAGTTCTTC
j_gene: TRBJ2-3; v_gene: TRBV6-1; d_gene: TRBD2; abundance: NA; CDR3aa: CASNGLDGADTQYF; CDR3nt: TGTGCCAGCAACGGACTAGACGGAGCAGATACGCAGTATTTT
j_gene: TRBJ1-1; v_gene: TRBV7-9; d_gene: TRBD1; abundance: NA; CDR3aa: CASSLGQGGNTEAFF; CDR3nt: TGTGCCAGCAGCTTAGGACAGGGCGGGAACACTGAAGCTTTCTTT
j_gene: TRBJ2-1; v_gene: TRBV30; d_gene: NA; abundance: NA; CDR3aa: CAWSGINEQFF; CDR3nt: TGTGCCTGGAGCGGGATTAATGAGCAGTTCTTC
j_gene: TRBJ2-1; v_gene: TRBV7-8; d_gene: TRBD2; abundance: NA; CDR3aa: CASSHTGGLAGAWEQFF; CDR3nt: TGTGCCAGCAGCCACACGGGTGGACTAGCGGGAGCTTGGGAGCAGTTCTTC
j_gene: TRBJ2-1; v_gene: TRBV13; d_gene: TRBD1; abundance: NA; CDR3aa: CASRSGTGLNNEQFF; CDR3nt: TGTGCCAGTCGAAGCGGGACAGGGTTGAACAATGAGCAGTTCTTC
j_gene: TRBJ2-3; v_gene: TRBV28; d_gene: TRBD2; abundance: NA; CDR3aa: CASSLPKNMGLAGITDTQYF; CDR3nt: TGTGCCAGCAGTTTACCCAAGAACATGGGACTAGCGGGGATCACAGATACGCAGTATTTT
j_gene: TRBJ2-1; v_gene: TRBV18; d_gene: TRBD2; abundance: NA; CDR3aa: CASSQLAGGSNEQFF; CDR3nt: TGTGCCAGCTCCCAACTAGCGGGAGGGTCAAATGAGCAGTTCTTC
j_gene: TRBJ1-1; v_gene: TRBV6-5; d_gene: NA; abundance: once; CDR3aa: CASSSGRGGTEAFF; CDR3nt: TGTGCCAGCAGTTCAGGCAGGGGTGGAACTGAAGCTTTCTTT